These T cell receptor beta chains were read from a single sample in a study of CD8 T cells in Susac syndrome. TCRdb re-called the immunoSEQ multiplex PCR reads with MiXCR, one entry per CDR3 protein. The sample contains 110,000 to 150,000 distinct CDR3 sequences, approximately 95% of which appear only once. Material for sequencing was CD8+ T cells from PBMCs. The receptors stem from a human donor in good health. The CDR3 runs from the conserved cysteine through the conserved F or W. The D gene is left open where the match is weak. Clone size is shown for a subset of rows, as once, few, many or a class of expanded clone.

d_gene	j_gene	v_gene	abundance	CDR3aa	CDR3nt
TRBD2	TRBJ2-1	TRBV27	-	CASGSGLAGGQGEQFF	TGTGCCAGCGGTTCCGGACTAGCGGGAGGGCAGGGTGAGCAGTTCTTC
-	TRBJ1-2	TRBV28	-	CASSFDRSNYGYTF	TGTGCCAGCAGTTTCGACAGGAGCAACTATGGCTACACCTTC
-	TRBJ2-6	TRBV29-1	-	CSVVAGSGANVLTF	TGCAGCGTTGTTGCCGGCTCTGGGGCCAACGTCCTGACTTTC
-	TRBJ2-7	TRBV4-1	-	CASSQAEEWEQYF	TGCGCCAGCAGCCAAGCTGAAGAGTGGGAGCAGTACTTC
-	TRBJ2-7	TRBV6-2/TRBV6-3	-	CASSYSGTISYEQYF	TGTGCCAGCAGTTACTCGGGGACCATCTCCTACGAGCAGTACTTC
-	TRBJ2-2	TRBV15	-	CATRLAGELFF	TGTGCCACCAGATTAGCCGGGGAGCTGTTTTTT
-	TRBJ1-5	TRBV7-8	-	CASSSPTDGSNQPQHF	TGTGCCAGCAGCTCCCCTACCGACGGGAGCAATCAGCCCCAGCATTTT
-	TRBJ1-2	TRBV29-1	-	CSAPDDGNYGYTF	TGCAGCGCCCCTGACGACGGAAACTATGGCTACACCTTC
-	TRBJ1-4	TRBV27	-	CASRPNRQPEKLFF	TGTGCCAGCAGACCTAACAGACAACCTGAAAAACTGTTTTTT
TRBD2	TRBJ2-1	TRBV27	-	CASSFLTSEPGEQFF	TGTGCCAGCAGTTTTTTGACTAGCGAGCCAGGTGAGCAGTTCTTC
TRBD2	TRBJ2-3	TRBV27	-	CASQTSGRTNTQYF	TGTGCCAGCCAGACTAGCGGGAGGACTAATACGCAGTATTTT
-	TRBJ2-7	TRBV6-5	-	CASSYGEGGLEQYF	TGTGCCAGCAGTTACGGAGAGGGGGGCCTGGAGCAGTACTTC
-	TRBJ2-2	TRBV13	-	CASSLLRARTGELFF	TGTGCCAGCAGCTTACTCAGGGCACGCACCGGGGAGCTGTTTTTT
-	TRBJ1-1	TRBV20-1	once	CSASGPGFAEAFF	TGCAGTGCTAGTGGCCCGGGGTTCGCTGAAGCTTTCTTT
-	TRBJ1-5	TRBV20-1	-	CSARGYSGSNQPQHF	TGCAGTGCTAGAGGTTACTCGGGAAGCAATCAGCCCCAGCATTTT
TRBD2	TRBJ2-7	TRBV20-1	-	CSAQGLAGISYEQYF	TGCAGTGCCCAAGGGCTAGCGGGGATCTCCTACGAGCAGTACTTC
-	TRBJ1-5	TRBV28	-	CASSTIKLHQPQHF	TGTGCCAGCAGTACGATTAAACTACATCAGCCCCAGCATTTT
-	TRBJ2-7	TRBV20-1	-	CSSWVGGVDYEQYF	TGCAGTTCTTGGGTGGGAGGCGTCGACTACGAGCAGTACTTC
TRBD2	TRBJ2-7	TRBV3-1	-	CASSQDRGTTFYEQYF	TGTGCCAGCAGCCAAGATCGTGGGACTACCTTCTACGAGCAGTACTTC
-	TRBJ2-7	TRBV27	-	CASSDTRAPVPEQYF	TGTGCCAGCAGTGACACACGGGCCCCCGTCCCCGAGCAGTACTTC
TRBD1	TRBJ2-5	TRBV27	few	CASRDRLQETQYF	TGTGCCAGCCGGGACAGACTACAAGAGACCCAGTACTTC
TRBD1	TRBJ2-1	TRBV27	-	CASSARTSGTAYNEQFF	TGTGCCAGCAGTGCGCGGACTTCCGGGACAGCTTACAATGAGCAGTTCTTC
-	TRBJ2-5	TRBV15	-	CATSRDRGYQETQYF	TGTGCCACCAGCAGAGATAGGGGATACCAAGAGACCCAGTACTTC
-	TRBJ2-7	TRBV12-3/TRBV12-4	-	CASRPRGTYEQYF	TGTGCCAGCAGACCCCGGGGCACCTACGAGCAGTACTTC
-	TRBJ2-1	TRBV19	-	CASRGDEQFF	TGTGCCAGTAGGGGGGATGAGCAGTTCTTC
-	TRBJ2-3	TRBV20-1	-	CSARKTGWSTDTQYF	TGCAGTGCCCGCAAGACGGGCTGGAGCACAGATACGCAGTATTTT
-	TRBJ2-7	TRBV30	-	CAWRLGGLEQYF	TGTGCCTGGAGATTGGGGGGACTCGAGCAGTACTTC
TRBD2	TRBJ2-5	TRBV28	-	CASSPRLALETQYF	TGTGCCAGCAGTCCCCGACTAGCTCTGGAGACCCAGTACTTC
TRBD1	TRBJ2-3	TRBV7-6	-	CASSAGTGTTDTQYF	TGTGCCAGCAGCGCGGGGACAGGAACCACAGATACGCAGTATTTT
TRBD1	TRBJ2-7	TRBV12-3/TRBV12-4	once	CASSADRGWYEQYF	TGTGCCAGCAGTGCCGACAGGGGGTGGTACGAGCAGTACTTC